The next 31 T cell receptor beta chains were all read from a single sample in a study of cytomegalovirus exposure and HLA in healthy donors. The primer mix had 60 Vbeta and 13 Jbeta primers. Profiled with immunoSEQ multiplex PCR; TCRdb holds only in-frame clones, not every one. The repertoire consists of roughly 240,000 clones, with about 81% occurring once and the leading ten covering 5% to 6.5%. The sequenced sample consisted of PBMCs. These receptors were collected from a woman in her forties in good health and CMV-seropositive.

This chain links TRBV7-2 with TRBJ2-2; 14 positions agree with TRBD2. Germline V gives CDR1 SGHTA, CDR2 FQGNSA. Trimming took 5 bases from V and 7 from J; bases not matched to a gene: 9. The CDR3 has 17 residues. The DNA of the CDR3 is TGTGCCAGCAGCCAGACTAGCGGGAGGGCCATAGGCGGGGAGCTGTTTTTT. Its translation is CASSQTSGRAIGGELFF.

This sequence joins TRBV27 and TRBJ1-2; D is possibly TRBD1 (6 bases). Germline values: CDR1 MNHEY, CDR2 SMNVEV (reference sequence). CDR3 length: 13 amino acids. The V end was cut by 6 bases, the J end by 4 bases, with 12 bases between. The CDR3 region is CASRPQQGYGYTF. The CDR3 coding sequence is TGTGCCAGCAGACCCCAACAGGGCTATGGCTACACCTTC.

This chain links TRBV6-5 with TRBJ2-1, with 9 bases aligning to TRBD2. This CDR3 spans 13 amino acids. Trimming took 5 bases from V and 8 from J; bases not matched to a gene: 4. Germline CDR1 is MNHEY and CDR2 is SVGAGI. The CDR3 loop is CASSRGGAYEQFF. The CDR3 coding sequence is TGTGCCAGCAGTCGCGGGGGGGCCTATGAGCAGTTCTTC.

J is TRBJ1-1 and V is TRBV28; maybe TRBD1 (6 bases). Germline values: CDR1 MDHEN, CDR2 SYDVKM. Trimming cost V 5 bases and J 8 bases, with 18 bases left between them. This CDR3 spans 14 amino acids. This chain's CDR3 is CASSPPRGREEAFF. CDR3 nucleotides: TGTGCCAGCAGTCCGCCGCGGGGGCGCGAGGAAGCTTTCTTT.

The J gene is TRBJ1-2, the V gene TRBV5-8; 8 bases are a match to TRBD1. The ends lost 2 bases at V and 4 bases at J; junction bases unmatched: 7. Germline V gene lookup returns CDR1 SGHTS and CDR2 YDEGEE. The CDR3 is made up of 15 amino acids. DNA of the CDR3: TGTGCCAGCAGCTTCCGGGACAGGAGGATCTATGGCTACACCTTC. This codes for CASSFRDRRIYGYTF.

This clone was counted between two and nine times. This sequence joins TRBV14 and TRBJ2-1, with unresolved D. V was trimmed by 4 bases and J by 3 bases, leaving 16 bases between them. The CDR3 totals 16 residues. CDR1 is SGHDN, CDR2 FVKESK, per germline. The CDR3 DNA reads TGTGCCAGCAGCCCCAATACTAACTTCCACTACAATGAGCAGTTCTTC. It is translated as CASSPNTNFHYNEQFF.

The CDR3 spells CASSFYRDGTEAFF. The CDR3 coding sequence is TGCGCCAGCAGTTTCTACAGGGACGGCACTGAAGCTTTCTTT. The chain couples TRBV5-1 to TRBJ1-1; D might be TRBD1 (6 bases). The CDR3 consists of 14 residues. CDR1 is SGHRS and CDR2 is YFSETQ in the germline V gene. With 5 bases removed from V and 4 bases from J, the gap between germline ends came to 15 bases.

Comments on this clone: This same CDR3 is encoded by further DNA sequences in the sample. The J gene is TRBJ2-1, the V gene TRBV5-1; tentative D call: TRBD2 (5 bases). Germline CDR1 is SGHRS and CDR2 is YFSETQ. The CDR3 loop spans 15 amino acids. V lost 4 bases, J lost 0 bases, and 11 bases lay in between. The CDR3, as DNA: TGCGCCAGCAGCGCGGGCCGTAGCTCCTACAATGAGCAGTTCTTC. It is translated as CASSAGRSSYNEQFF.

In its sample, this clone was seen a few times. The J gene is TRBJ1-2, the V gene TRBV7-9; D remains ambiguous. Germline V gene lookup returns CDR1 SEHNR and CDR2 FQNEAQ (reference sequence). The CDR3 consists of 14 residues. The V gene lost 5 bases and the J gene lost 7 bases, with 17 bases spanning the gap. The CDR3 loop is CASSAPGVFLGYTF. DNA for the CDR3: TGTGCCAGCAGCGCCCCCGGGGTCTTTCTTGGCTACACCTTC.

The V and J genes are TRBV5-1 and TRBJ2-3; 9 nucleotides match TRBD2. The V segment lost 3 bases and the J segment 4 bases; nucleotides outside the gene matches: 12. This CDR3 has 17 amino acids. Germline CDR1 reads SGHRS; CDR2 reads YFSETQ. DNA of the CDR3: TGCGCCAGCAGCTGGGTTTTGCGGGGGGGATCATCAGATACGCAGTATTTT. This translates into CASSWVLRGGSSDTQYF. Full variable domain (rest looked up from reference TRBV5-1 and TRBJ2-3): KAGVTQTPRYLIKTRGQQVTLSCSPISGHRSVSWYQQTPGQGLQFLFEYFSETQRNKGNFPGRFSGRQFSNSRSEMNVSTLELGDSALYLCASSWVLRGGSSDTQYFGPGTRLTVL.

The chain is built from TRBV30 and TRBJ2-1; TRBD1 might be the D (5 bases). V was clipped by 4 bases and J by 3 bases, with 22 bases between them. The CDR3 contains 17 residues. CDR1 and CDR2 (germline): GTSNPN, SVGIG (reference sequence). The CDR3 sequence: CAWTDTGPGGVYNEQFF. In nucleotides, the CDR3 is TGTGCCTGGACCGATACAGGCCCTGGTGGGGTCTACAATGAGCAGTTCTTC.

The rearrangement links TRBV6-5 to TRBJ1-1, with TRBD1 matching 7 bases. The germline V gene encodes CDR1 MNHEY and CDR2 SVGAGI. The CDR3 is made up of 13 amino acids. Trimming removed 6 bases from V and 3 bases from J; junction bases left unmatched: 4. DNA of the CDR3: TGTGCCAGCAGCCTCGACAGGGACACTGAAGCTTTCTTT. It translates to CASSLDRDTEAFF.

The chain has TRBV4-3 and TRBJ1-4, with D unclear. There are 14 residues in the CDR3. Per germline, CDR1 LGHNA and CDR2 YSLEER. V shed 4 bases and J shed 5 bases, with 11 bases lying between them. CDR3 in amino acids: CASSRRVINEKLFF. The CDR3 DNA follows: TGCGCCAGCAGCCGGAGGGTTATCAATGAAAAACTGTTTTTT.

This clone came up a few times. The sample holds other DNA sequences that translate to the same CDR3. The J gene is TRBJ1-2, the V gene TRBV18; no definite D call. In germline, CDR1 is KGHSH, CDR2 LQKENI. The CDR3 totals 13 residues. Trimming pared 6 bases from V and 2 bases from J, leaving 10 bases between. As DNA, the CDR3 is TGTGCCAGCTCCCCCGACACAAACTATGGCTACACCTTC. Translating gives CASSPDTNYGYTF. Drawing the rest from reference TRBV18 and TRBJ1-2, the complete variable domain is NAGVMQNPRHLVRRRGQEARLRCSPMKGHSHVYWYRQLPEEGLKFMVYLQKENIIDESGMPKERFSAEFPKEGPSILRIQQVVRGDSAAYFCASSPDTNYGYTFGSGTRLTVV.

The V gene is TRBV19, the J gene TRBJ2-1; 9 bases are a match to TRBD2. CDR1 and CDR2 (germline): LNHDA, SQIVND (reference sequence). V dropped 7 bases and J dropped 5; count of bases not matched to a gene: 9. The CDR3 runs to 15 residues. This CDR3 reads CASTPAAGGHNEQFF. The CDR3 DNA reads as TGTGCCAGTACCCCGGCAGCGGGAGGCCACAATGAGCAGTTCTTC.

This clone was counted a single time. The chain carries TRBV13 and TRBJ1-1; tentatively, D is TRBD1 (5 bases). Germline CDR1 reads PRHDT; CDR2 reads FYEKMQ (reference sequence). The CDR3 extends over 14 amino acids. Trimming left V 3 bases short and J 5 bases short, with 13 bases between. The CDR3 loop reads CASSFSGIGTEAFF. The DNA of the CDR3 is TGTGCCAGCAGCTTCTCAGGGATTGGGACTGAAGCTTTCTTT.

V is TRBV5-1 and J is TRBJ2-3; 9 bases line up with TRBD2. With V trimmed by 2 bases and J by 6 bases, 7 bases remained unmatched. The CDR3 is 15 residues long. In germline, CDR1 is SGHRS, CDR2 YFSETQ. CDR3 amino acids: CASSFRGGAGDTQYF. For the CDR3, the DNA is TGCGCCAGCAGCTTTCGCGGGGGGGCCGGGGATACGCAGTATTTT.

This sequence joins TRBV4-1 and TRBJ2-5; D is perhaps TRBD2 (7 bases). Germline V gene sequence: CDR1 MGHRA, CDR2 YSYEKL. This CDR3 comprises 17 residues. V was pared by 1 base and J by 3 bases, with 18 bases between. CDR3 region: CASSQGRGGGQEETQYF. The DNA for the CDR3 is TGCGCCAGCAGCCAAGGGAGGGGAGGGGGACAAGAAGAGACCCAGTACTTC.

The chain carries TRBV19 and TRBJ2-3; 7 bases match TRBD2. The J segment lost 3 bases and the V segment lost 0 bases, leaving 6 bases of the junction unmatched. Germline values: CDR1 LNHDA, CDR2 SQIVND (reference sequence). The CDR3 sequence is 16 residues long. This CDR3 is CASSIDRSGITDTQYF. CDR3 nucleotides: TGTGCCAGTAGTATAGATCGGAGCGGGATAACAGATACGCAGTATTTT.

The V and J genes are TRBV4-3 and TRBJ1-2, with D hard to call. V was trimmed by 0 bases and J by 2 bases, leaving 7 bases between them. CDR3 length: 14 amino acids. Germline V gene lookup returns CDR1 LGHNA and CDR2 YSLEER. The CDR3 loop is CASSQEVVNYGYTF. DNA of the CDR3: TGCGCCAGCAGCCAAGAAGTAGTCAACTATGGCTACACCTTC.

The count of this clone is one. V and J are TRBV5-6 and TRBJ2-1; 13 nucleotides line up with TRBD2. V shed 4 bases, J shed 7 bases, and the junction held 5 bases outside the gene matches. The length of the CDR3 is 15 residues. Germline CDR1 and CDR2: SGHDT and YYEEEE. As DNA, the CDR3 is TGTGCCAGCAGCCCGACTAGCGGGAGGTGGAATGAGCAGTTCTTC. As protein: CASSPTSGRWNEQFF.

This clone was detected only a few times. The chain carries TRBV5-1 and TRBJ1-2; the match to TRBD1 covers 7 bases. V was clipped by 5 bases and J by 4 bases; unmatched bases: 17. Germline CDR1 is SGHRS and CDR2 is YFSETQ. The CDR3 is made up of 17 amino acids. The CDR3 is CASSPRQGRRGTYGYTF. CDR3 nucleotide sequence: TGCGCCAGCAGTCCGCGACAGGGACGAAGAGGGACCTATGGCTACACCTTC.

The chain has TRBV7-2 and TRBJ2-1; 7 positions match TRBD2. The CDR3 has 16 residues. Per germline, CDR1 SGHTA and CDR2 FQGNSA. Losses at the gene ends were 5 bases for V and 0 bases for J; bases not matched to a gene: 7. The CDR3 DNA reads TGTGCCAGCAGCCAACAGACTAGCCTCTCCTACAATGAGCAGTTCTTC. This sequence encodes CASSQQTSLSYNEQFF.

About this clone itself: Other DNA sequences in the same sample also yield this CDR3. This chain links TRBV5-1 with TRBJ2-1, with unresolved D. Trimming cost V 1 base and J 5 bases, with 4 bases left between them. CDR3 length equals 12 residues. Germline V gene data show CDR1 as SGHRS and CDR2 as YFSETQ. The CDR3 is CASSLPNNEQFF. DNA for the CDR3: TGCGCCAGCAGCTTGCCTAACAATGAGCAGTTCTTC.

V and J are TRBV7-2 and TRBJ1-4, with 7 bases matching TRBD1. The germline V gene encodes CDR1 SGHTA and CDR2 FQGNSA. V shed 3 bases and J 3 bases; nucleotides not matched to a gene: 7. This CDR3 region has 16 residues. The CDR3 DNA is TGTGCCAGCAGCTTCTTCCCGGGACAGTCTAATGAAAAACTGTTTTTT. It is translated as CASSFFPGQSNEKLFF.

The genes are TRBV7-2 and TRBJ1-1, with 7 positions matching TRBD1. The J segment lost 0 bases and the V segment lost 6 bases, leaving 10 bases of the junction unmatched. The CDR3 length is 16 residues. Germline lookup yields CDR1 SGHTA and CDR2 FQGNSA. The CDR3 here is CASSLARGMVNTEAFF. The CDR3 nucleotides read TGTGCCAGCAGTTTGGCCAGGGGGATGGTGAACACTGAAGCTTTCTTT.

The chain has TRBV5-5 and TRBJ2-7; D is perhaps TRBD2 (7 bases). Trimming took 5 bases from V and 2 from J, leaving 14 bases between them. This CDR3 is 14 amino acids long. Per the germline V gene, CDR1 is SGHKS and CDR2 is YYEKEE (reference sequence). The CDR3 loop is CASREDSGTYEQYF. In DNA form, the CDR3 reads TGTGCCAGCAGGGAGGACAGCGGGACCTACGAGCAGTACTTC.

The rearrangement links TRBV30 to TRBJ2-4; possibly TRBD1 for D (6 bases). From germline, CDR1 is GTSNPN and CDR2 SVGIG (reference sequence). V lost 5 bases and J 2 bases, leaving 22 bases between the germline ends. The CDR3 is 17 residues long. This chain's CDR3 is CAWARGGSGGPKNIQYF. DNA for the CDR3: TGTGCCTGGGCCAGAGGGGGAAGCGGCGGACCCAAAAACATTCAGTACTTC.

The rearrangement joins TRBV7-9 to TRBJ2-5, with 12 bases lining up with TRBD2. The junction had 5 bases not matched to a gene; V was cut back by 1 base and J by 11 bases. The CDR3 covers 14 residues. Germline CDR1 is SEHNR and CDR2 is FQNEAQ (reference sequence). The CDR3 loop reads CASSLGTSGDYQYF. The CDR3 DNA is TGTGCCAGCAGCTTAGGGACTAGCGGGGACTATCAGTACTTC.

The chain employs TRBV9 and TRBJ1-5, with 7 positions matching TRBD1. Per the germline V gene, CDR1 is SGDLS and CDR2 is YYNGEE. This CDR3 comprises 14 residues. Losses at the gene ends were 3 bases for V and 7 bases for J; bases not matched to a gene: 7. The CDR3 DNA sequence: TGTGCCAGCAGCGCAGACAGGGATACCCAGCCCCAGCATTTT. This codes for CASSADRDTQPQHF.

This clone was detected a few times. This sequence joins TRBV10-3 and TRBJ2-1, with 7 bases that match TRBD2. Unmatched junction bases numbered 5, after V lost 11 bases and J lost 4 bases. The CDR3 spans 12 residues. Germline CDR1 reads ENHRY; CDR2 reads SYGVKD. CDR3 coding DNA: TGTGCCTCACGGGAGGTATACAATGAGCAGTTCTTC. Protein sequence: CASREVYNEQFF.